This entry lists 10 T cell receptor beta chains sequenced from one sample in a study of blood T cell repertoires in COVID-19. The assay was immunoSEQ multiplex PCR, and TCRdb's table has in-frame clones only and misses some. The profile shows some 360,000 clones, about nine tenths of them singletons. The sequencing sample was made of peripheral blood. The origin of the receptors is a woman aged 60-70 years with COVID-19, enrolled during active disease.

J is TRBJ2-2 and V is TRBV19, with TRBD1 matching over 10 bases. The germline V gene encodes CDR1 LNHDA and CDR2 SQIVND (reference sequence). The CDR3 is made up of 14 amino acids. Trimming removed 8 bases from V and 0 bases from J; junction bases left unmatched: 0. The CDR3 bases are TGTGCCAGTGGACAGGGGGCGAACACCGGGGAGCTGTTTTTT. Translated: CASGQGANTGELFF. The whole variable domain, remainder taken from reference TRBV19 and TRBJ2-2, is DGGITQSPKYLFRKEGQNVTLSCEQNLNHDAMYWYRQDPGQGLRLIYYSQIVNDFQKGDIAEGYSVSREKKESFPLTVTSAQKNPTAFYLCASGQGANTGELFFGEGSRLTVL.

The chain employs TRBV11-2 and TRBJ1-2; 9 nucleotides agree with TRBD1. This CDR3 contains 14 residues. Trimming took 2 bases from V and 4 from J; bases not matched to a gene: 2. Germline V gene data show CDR1 as SGHAT and CDR2 as FQNNGV. The CDR3 region is CASSLLGQGYGYTF. The CDR3 nucleotides are TGTGCCAGCAGCTTATTGGGACAGGGCTATGGCTACACCTTC.

V is TRBV6-5 and J is TRBJ1-1; a possible D gene is TRBD1 (6 bases). V lost 6 bases to trimming and J lost 6 bases, with 8 bases between them. The CDR3 is 11 amino acids. CDR1 and CDR2 from the germline V gene are MNHEY and SVGAGI. The CDR3 loop reads CASRQGPEAFF. CDR3 nucleotides: TGTGCCAGCAGACAGGGCCCTGAAGCTTTCTTT.

The chain recombines TRBV6-5 with TRBJ1-1, with D unresolved. The CDR3 has 13 residues. CDR1 and CDR2 (germline): MNHEY, SVGAGI. Trimming cost V 0 bases and J 7 bases, with 9 bases left between them. The CDR3 nucleotides read TGTGCCAGCAGTTACTCGAGAGGGTTTGAAGCTTTCTTT. It encodes CASSYSRGFEAFF.

This sequence joins TRBV7-3 and TRBJ1-3; 9 bases align to TRBD1. With 2 bases clipped from V and 0 bases from J, the junction kept 2 bases outside the gene matches. CDR3 length: 16 residues. Germline V gives CDR1 SGHTA, CDR2 FQGTGA. CDR3 DNA: TGTGCCAGCAGCTTAGGACAGGGGAGCTCTGGAAACACCATATATTTT. This encodes CASSLGQGSSGNTIYF. The full variable domain, with the rest looked up from reference TRBV7-3 and TRBJ1-3, is GAGVSQTPSNKVTEKGKYVELRCDPISGHTALYWYRQSLGQGPEFLIYFQGTGAADDSGLPNDRFFAVRPEGSVSTLKIQRTERGDSAVYLCASSLGQGSSGNTIYFGEGSWLTVV.

This clone was counted a few times. The chain recombines TRBV4-1 with TRBJ1-1; 7 bases fit TRBD1. With 3 bases clipped from V and 0 bases from J, the junction kept 13 bases outside the gene matches. This CDR3 spans 18 amino acids. Per the germline V gene, CDR1 is MGHRA and CDR2 is YSYEKL. CDR3 sequence (DNA): TGCGCCAGCAGCCAGGTCCGGGACAGCTCTCTTCTGAACACTGAAGCTTTCTTT. It yields the protein CASSQVRDSSLLNTEAFF.

CDR3 DNA: TGCGCCACCCGGGGTGGACTTGACACAGATACGCAGTATTTT. It encodes CATRGGLDTDTQYF. The V and J genes are TRBV5-1 and TRBJ2-3, with D possibly matching TRBD2 (5 bases). Looked up from germline, CDR1 is SGHRS and CDR2 is YFSETQ. Trimming pared 9 bases from V and 2 bases from J, leaving 16 bases between. The CDR3 is made up of 14 amino acids. The full variable domain, its missing parts supplied by reference TRBV5-1 and TRBJ2-3, is KAGVTQTPRYLIKTRGQQVTLSCSPISGHRSVSWYQQTPGQGLQFLFEYFSETQRNKGNFPGRFSGRQFSNSRSEMNVSTLELGDSALYLCATRGGLDTDTQYFGPGTRLTVL.

The CDR3 region is CASRGRSGNTEAFF. The CDR3 DNA sequence: TGTGCCAGCAGGGGCAGGAGCGGGAACACTGAAGCTTTCTTT. The J gene is TRBJ1-1, the V gene TRBV27; D is uncertain. The CDR3 extends over 14 amino acids. Trimming pared 6 bases from V and 1 base from J, leaving 12 bases between. Per the germline V gene, CDR1 is MNHEY and CDR2 is SMNVEV (reference sequence).

This sequence joins TRBV7-9 and TRBJ1-5; tentatively, D is TRBD1 (5 bases). The germline CDR1 and CDR2 sequences are SEHNR and FQNEAQ (reference sequence). The CDR3 covers 15 residues. The V gene lost 5 bases and the J gene lost 0 bases, with 11 bases spanning the gap. As DNA, the CDR3 is TGTGCCAGCAGCCTAACCGGGGGTAGCAATCAGCCCCAGCATTTT. This sequence encodes CASSLTGGSNQPQHF.

The rearrangement links TRBV30 to TRBJ2-7, with TRBD2 as a possible D gene (6 bases). The CDR3 length is 15 residues. Germline V gene sequence: CDR1 GTSNPN, CDR2 SVGIG (reference sequence). V lost 0 bases and J 5 bases, leaving 17 bases between the germline ends. As DNA, the CDR3 is TGTGCCTGGAGTGTACCTGGCCAGGAGGGCCACGAGCAGTACTTC. The encoded protein is CAWSVPGQEGHEQYF.